Included here is one T cell receptor beta chain sequence, with context. Antigen: not known. Clones were sequenced by immunoSEQ multiplex PCR, and TCRdb holds only the in-frame ones, with some missing. Among millions of clones, around nine tenths were seen once, and the ten largest hold roughly 0.14%. Trimming cost V 6 bases and J 0 bases, with 14 bases left between them. Per the germline V gene, CDR1 is MNHEY and CDR2 is SVGAGI. This CDR3 is built from 15 residues. This record belongs to a study of shared clonotypes between healthy human individuals. Whole-study findings and limits: Unshared clonotypes carried lower generation probabilities than those common to all four donors.

Sequenced sample: naive CD4+ T cells sorted from blood. This sample's subset: CD45RA+ positively selected. The chain is built from TRBV6-5 and TRBJ2-5, with D tentatively TRBD2 (6 bases). The sequence was collected from a man aged 18 to 35 in good health. The CDR3 is CASRRTTLYQETQYF. The CDR3 DNA reads as TGTGCCAGCAGGAGGACTACCCTGTACCAAGAGACCCAGTACTTC.